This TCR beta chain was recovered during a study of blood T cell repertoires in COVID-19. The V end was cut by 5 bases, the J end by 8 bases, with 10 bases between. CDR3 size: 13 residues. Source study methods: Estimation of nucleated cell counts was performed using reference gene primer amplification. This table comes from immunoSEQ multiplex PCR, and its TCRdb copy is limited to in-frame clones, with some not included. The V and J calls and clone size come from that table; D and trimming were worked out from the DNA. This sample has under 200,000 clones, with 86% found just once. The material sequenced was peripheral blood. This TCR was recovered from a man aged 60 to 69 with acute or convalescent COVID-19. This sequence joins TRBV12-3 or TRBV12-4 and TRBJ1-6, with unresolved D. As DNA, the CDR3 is TGTGCCAGCAGTCCGGTCATGGATTCACCCCTCCACTTT. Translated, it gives CASSPVMDSPLHF.